The subject of this entry is one T cell receptor beta chain. Its antigen remains unidentified. These data originate in a study of shared clonotypes between healthy human individuals. Study conclusions and caveats: A generally larger estimated richness was seen in naive subsets than in memory subsets.

Looked up from germline, CDR1 is MDHEN and CDR2 is SYDVKM. The J segment lost 2 bases and the V segment lost 9 bases, leaving 5 bases of the junction unmatched. The CDR3 totals 13 residues. It was across several immunoSEQ plates that each subset's genomic DNA was evenly split. TCRdb's copy holds only in-frame clones and misses some; the assay was immunoSEQ multiplex PCR. The table records 2 million to 2.5 million clones, 85% to 95% of them present only once. The chain combines TRBV28 with TRBJ2-3; 7 bases are shared with TRBD1. This clonotype was obtained from a man younger than 30 in good health. Some clones in this sample may be carry-over from other donors' samples. The sequencing input was naive CD4+ T cells from PBMCs. Subset defined: CD45RA+ positively selected. The CDR3 DNA is TGTGCCAGTATACAGGGGCCCACAGATACGCAGTATTTT. Its protein product is CASIQGPTDTQYF. Looking up the rest from reference TRBV28 and TRBJ2-3 gives the full variable domain: DVKVTQSSRYLVKRTGEKVFLECVQDMDHENMFWYRQDPGLGLRLIYFSYDVKMKEKGDIPEGYSVSREKKERFSLILESASTNQTSMYLCASIQGPTDTQYFGPGTRLTVL.